The present entry profiles one T cell receptor beta chain with its context. The antigen is unknown. This entry comes from a study of T cells expressing NK-cell markers. For the study at large: Sequencing of TCR beta repertoires drew on sorted CD3+CD56+NKG2C+, CD3+CD56+NKG2C- and CD3+CD56-NKG2C+ T cells. Eight donors were sequenced, seven testing HCMV-seropositive and one testing seronegative.

Regarding the study as a whole: Four of the donors also had these clonotypes leading their CD3+CD56-NKG2C+ fraction. More than 5 donors showed dominant NKG2C+ clonotypes comprising about 1.0-7.5% of their CD8+ T cells.

TCRdb re-called the 5' RACE reads; every CDR3 protein appears as one record, without DNA. Found here are some 300,000 distinct CDR3 sequences; the top ten clones hold around 0.37%. The CDR3 runs 12 residues. From germline, CDR1 is SGHRS and CDR2 YFSETQ. Sample: blood T cells: a sorted CD56 or NKG2C T cell subset, CD4+ or CD8+ T cells, or bulk PBMC T cells (not recorded which). The TCR sequence derives from a man between 18 and 35 years old in good health. V gene TRBV5-1 combines with J gene TRBJ2-4; the D call of TRBD2 rests on TCRdb alone, since no DNA is present to check it. The CDR3: CASSLGTNIQYF.